The source of this TCR beta chain is a study of Graves' ophthalmopathy and Graves' hyperthyroidism. The CDR3 is 15 amino acids. J gave up 0 bases and V 2 bases, and 2 bases lay outside the gene matches. Germline V gene data show CDR1 as SGHNT and CDR2 as YENEEA. TCR beta CDR3 amplification used RNA transcripts. RT-PCR with HTBI primers came first, then second-round multiplex PCR. One entry per CDR3 protein, called by TCRdb with MiXCR from the multiplex PCR reads. The sample consists of about 500,000 distinct CDR3 sequences, about 35% of them appearing once. The chain combines TRBV11-3 with TRBJ2-7; 9 bases are a match to TRBD2. The specimen was peripheral blood or thyroid tissue (not recorded which). The TCR sequence derives from an adult man with Graves' hyperthyroidism. The CDR3 nucleotides are TGTGCCAGCAGCTTACAGACTAGCGGCTCCTACGAGCAGTACTTC. Its protein product is CASSLQTSGSYEQYF.